The 5 T cell receptor beta chains below were found in one sample sequenced in a study of T cells expressing NK-cell markers. No DNA is given; TCRdb re-called the 5' RACE reads and lists each CDR3 protein once. The sample table includes about 150,000 distinct CDR3 sequences. Sequenced: blood T cells: a sorted CD56 or NKG2C T cell subset, CD4+ or CD8+ T cells, or bulk PBMC T cells (not recorded which). These receptors all come from a woman between 50 and 59 years old in good health.

The J gene is TRBJ2-1, the V gene TRBV6-1; TCRdb designates TRBD1, a call that cannot be tested without DNA. CDR1 MNHNS and CDR2 SASEGT come from the germline V gene. This CDR3 contains 17 residues. CDR3: CASSETGVPPLDNEQFF.

The rearrangement joins TRBV7-9 to TRBJ2-1; TCRdb calls TRBD1, which cannot be checked without DNA. The CDR3 totals 15 residues. The germline V gene has CDR1 SEHNR and CDR2 FQNEAQ (reference sequence). The CDR3 spells CASSPPPTYSDEQFF.

The chain combines TRBV11-2 with TRBJ1-2; the D call from TCRdb, TRBD1, cannot be confirmed without DNA. CDR3 length: 12 amino acids. Germline V gene lookup returns CDR1 SGHAT and CDR2 FQNNGV. The CDR3 spells CASTEQGQGYTF.

This sequence joins TRBV9 and TRBJ1-1. The CDR3 is 16 amino acids. Germline V gene data show CDR1 as SGDLS and CDR2 as YYNGEE. CDR3 in amino acids: CASSVGHTTRNTEAFF.

The V and J genes are TRBV10-2 and TRBJ2-7; TCRdb's assignment of TRBD1 cannot be checked, as there is no DNA. From germline, CDR1 is WSHSY and CDR2 SAAADI. CDR3 size: 14 residues. CDR3 in amino acids: CASSPRDVSYEQYF.